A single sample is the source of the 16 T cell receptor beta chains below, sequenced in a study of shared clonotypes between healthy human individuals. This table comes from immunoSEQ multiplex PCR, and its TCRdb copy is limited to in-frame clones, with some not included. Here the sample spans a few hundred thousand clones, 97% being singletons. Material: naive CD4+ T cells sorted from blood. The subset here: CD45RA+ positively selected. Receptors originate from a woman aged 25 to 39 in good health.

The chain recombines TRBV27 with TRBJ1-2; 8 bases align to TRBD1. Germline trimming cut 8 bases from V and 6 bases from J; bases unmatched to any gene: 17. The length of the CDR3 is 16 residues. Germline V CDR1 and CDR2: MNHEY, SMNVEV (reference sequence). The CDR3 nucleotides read TGTGCCAGCCGTCCCGCGGGGCAGGGGGCGTTTCATGGCTACACCTTC. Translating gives CASRPAGQGAFHGYTF.

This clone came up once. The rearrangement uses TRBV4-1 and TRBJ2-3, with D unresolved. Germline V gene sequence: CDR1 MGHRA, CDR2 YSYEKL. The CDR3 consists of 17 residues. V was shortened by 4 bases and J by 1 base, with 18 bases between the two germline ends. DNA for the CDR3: TGCGCCAGCAGCCGTACAGCCGGCCTCACGGGCACAGATACGCAGTATTTT. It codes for CASSRTAGLTGTDTQYF.

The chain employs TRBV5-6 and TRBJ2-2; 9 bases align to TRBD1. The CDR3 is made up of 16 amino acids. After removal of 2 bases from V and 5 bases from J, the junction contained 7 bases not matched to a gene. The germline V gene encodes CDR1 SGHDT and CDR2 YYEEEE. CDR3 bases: TGTGCCAGCAGCTTTTTCGGGACAGGGATAACCGGGGAGCTGTTTTTT. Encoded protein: CASSFFGTGITGELFF.

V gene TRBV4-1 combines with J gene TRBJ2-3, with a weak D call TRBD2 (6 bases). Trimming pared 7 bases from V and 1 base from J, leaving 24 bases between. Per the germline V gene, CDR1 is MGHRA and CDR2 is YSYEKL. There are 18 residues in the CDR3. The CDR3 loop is CASTTWGWQEGGTDTQYF. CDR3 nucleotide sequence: TGCGCCAGCACCACCTGGGGGTGGCAGGAGGGTGGCACAGATACGCAGTATTTT.

The CDR3, as DNA: TGTGCCAGCAGTAGAGCCGGGACTAGCGGGAGAAGTTGTCAGTTCTTC. Protein product: CASSRAGTSGRSCQFF. The rearrangement links TRBV28 to TRBJ2-1, with 14 bases lining up with TRBD2. The V gene's germline CDR1 is MDHEN and CDR2 SYDVKM. The CDR3 consists of 16 residues. V lost 5 bases and J lost 13; bases outside the gene matches: 13.

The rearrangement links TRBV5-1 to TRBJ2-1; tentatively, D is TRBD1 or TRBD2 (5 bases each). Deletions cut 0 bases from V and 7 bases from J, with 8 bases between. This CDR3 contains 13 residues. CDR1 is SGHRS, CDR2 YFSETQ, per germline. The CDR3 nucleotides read TGCGCCAGCAGCTTGGGAGGGACGAATGAGCAGTTCTTC. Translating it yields CASSLGGTNEQFF.

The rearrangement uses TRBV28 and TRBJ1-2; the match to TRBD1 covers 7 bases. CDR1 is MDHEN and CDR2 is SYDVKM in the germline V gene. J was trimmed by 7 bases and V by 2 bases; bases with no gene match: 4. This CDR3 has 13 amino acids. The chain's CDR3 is CASSLRQGVGYTF. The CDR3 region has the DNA TGTGCCAGCAGTTTAAGGCAGGGGGTTGGCTACACCTTC.

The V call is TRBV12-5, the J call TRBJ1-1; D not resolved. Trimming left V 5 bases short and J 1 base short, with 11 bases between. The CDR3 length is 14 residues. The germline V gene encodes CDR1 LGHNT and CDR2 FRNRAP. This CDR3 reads CASGMGPRNTEAFF. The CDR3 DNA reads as TGTGCTAGTGGTATGGGCCCACGGAACACTGAAGCTTTCTTT.

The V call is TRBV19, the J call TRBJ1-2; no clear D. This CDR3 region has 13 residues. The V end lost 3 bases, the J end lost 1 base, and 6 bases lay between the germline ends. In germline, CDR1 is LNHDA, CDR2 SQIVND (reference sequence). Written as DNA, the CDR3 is TGTGCCAGTAGTATTACCTTTAACTATGGCTACACCTTC. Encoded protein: CASSITFNYGYTF. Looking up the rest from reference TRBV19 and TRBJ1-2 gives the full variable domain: DGGITQSPKYLFRKEGQNVTLSCEQNLNHDAMYWYRQDPGQGLRLIYYSQIVNDFQKGDIAEGYSVSREKKESFPLTVTSAQKNPTAFYLCASSITFNYGYTFGSGTRLTVV.

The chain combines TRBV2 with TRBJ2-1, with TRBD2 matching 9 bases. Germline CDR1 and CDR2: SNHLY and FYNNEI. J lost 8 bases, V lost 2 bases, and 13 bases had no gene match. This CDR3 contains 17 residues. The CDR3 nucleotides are TGTGCCAGCAGTGAAATAGCTCTAGCGGGAAACGCGGATGAGCAGTTCTTC. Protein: CASSEIALAGNADEQFF.

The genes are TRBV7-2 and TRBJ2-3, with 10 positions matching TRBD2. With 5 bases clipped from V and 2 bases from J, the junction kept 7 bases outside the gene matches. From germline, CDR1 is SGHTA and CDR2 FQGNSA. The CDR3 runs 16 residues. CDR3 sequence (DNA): TGTGCCAGCAGCCCAGGACTAGCGGAGACCACAGATACGCAGTATTTT. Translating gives CASSPGLAETTDTQYF.

CDR3 nucleotide sequence: TGTGCCAGCAGCCGGCCCGGAGATACGCAGTATTTT. Protein product: CASSRPGDTQYF. The V and J genes are TRBV7-9 and TRBJ2-3; unclear D gene. V was pared by 5 bases and J by 5 bases, with 8 bases between. CDR1 SEHNR and CDR2 FQNEAQ come from the germline V gene (reference sequence). This CDR3 has 12 amino acids.

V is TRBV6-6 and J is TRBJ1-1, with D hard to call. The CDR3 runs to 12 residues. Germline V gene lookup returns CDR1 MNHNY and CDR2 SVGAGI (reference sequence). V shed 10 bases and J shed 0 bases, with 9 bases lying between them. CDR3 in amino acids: CATKQVNTEAFF. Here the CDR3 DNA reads TGTGCCACCAAGCAGGTGAACACTGAAGCTTTCTTT.

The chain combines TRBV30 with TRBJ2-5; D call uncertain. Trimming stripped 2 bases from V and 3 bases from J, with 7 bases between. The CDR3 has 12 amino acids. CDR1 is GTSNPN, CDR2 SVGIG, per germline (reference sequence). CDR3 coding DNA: TGTGCCTGGAGTTTGTCAGAAGAGACCCAGTACTTC. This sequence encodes CAWSLSEETQYF.

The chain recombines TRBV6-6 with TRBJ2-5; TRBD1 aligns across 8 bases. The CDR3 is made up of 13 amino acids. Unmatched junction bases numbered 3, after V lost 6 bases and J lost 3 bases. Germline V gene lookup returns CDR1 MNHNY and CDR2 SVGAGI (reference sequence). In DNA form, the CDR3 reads TGTGCCAGCAGAGCGACAGGGGAAGAGACCCAGTACTTC. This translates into CASRATGEETQYF.

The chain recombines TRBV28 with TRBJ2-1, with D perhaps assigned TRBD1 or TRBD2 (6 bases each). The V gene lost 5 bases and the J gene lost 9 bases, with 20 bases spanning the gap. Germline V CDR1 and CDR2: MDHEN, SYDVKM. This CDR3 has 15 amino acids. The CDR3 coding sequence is TGTGCCAGCAGTCTTATAGAGTTTGGAGGGGGTGAGCAGTTCTTC. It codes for CASSLIEFGGGEQFF.